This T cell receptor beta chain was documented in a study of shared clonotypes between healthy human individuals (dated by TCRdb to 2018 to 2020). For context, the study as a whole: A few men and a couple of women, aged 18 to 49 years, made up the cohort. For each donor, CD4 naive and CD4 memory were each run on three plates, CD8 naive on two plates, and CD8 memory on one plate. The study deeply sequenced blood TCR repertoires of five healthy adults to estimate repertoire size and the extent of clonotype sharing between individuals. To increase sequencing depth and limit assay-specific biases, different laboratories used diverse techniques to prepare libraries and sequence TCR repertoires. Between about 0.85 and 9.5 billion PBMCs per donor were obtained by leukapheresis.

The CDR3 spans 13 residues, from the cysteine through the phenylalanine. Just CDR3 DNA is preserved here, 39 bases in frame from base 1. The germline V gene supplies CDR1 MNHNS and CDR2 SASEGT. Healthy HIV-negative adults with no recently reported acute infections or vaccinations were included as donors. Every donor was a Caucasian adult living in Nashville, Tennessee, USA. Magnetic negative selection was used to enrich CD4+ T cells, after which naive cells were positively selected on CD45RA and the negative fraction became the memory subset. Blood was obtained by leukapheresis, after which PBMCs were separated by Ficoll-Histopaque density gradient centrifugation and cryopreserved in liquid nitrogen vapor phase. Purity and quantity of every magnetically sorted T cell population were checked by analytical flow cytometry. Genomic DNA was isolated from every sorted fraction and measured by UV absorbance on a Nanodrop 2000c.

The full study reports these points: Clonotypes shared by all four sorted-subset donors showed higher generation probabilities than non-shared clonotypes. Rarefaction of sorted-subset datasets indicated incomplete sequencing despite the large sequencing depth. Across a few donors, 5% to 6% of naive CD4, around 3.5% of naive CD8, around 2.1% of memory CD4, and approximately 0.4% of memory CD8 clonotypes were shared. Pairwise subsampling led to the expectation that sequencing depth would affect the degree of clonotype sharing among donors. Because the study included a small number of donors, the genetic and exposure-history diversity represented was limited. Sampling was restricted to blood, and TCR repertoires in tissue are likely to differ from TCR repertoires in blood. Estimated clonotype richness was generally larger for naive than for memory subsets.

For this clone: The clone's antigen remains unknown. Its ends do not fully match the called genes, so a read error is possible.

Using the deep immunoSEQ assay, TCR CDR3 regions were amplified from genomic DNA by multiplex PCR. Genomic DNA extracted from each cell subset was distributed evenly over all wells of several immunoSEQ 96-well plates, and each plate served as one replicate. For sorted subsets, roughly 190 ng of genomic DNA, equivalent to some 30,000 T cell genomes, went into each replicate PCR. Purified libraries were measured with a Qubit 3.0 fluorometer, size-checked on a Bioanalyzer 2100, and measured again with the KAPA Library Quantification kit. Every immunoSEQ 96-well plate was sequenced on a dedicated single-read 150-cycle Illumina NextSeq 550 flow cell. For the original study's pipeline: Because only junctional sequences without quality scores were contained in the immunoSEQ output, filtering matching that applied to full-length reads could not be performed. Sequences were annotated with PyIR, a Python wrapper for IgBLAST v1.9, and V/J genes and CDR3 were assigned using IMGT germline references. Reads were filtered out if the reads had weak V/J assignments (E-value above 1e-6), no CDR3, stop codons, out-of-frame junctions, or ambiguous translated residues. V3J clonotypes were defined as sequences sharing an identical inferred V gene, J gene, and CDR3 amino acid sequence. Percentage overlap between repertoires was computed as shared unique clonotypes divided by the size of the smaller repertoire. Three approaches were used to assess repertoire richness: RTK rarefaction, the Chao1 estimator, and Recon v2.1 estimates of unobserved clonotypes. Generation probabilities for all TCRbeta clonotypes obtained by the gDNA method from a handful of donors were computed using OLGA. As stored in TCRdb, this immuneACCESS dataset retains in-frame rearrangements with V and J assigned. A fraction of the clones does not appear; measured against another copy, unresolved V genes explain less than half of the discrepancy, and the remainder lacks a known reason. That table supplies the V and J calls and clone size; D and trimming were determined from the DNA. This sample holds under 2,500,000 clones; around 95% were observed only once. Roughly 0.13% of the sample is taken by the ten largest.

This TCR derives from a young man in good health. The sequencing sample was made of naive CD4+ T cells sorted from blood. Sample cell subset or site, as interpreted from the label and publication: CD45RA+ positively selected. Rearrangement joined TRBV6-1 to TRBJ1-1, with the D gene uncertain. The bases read TGTGCCAGCAGCAGGACGGAGAACGCTGAAGCTTTCTTT. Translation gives CASSRTENAEAFF.